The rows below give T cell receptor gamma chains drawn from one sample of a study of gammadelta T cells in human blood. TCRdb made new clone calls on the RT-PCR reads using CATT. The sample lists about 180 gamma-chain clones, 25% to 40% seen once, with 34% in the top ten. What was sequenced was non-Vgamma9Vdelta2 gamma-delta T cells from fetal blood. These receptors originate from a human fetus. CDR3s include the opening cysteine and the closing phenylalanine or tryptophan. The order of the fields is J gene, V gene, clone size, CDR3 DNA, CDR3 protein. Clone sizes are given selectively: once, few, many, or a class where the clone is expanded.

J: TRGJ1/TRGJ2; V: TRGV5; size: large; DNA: TGTGCCACCTGGGACAGGCTGAACTATAAGAAACTCTTT; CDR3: CATWDRLNYKKLF
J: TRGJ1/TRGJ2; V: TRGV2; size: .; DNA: TGTGCCACCTGGGACGGACCAGGTTATAAGAAACTCTTT; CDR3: CATWDGPGYKKLF
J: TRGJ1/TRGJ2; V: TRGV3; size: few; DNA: TGTGCCACCTGGGACAGGTATTATTATAAGAAACTCTTT; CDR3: CATWDRYYYKKLF
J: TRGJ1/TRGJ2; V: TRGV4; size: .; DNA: TGTGCCACCTGGGATGTAAATAATTATAAGAAACTCTTT; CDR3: CATWDVNNYKKLF
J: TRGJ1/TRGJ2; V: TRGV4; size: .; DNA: TGTGCCACCTGGGATGGGTTGCGTTATTATAAGAAACTCTTT; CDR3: CATWDGLRYYKKLF
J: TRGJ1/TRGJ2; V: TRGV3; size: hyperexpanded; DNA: TGTGCCACCTGGGACAGGCTCTATTATAAGAAACTCTTT; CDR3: CATWDRLYYKKLF
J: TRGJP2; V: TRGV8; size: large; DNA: TGTGCCACCTGGGATAAGGGTGATTGGATCAAGACGTTT; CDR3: CATWDKGDWIKTF
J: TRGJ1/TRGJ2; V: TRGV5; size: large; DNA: TGTGCCACCTGGTATTATAAGAAACTCTTT; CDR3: CATWYYKKLF
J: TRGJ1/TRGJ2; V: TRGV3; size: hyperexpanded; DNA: TGTGCCACCTGGGACAGGCCAAATTATAAGAAACTCTTT; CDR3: CATWDRPNYKKLF
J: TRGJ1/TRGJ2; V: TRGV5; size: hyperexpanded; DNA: TGTGCCACCTGGGACAGGCGAGATTATAAGAAACTCTTT; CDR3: CATWDRRDYKKLF
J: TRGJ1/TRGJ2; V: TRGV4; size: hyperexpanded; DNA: TGTGCCACCTGGGGAGCATATTATAAGAAACTCTTT; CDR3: CATWGAYYKKLF
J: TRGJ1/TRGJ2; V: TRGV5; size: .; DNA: TGTGCCACCTGGGACAGTCTGAATTATTATAAGAAACTCTTT; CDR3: CATWDSLNYYKKLF
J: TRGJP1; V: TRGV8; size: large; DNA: TGTGCCACCTGGGATAAAACTGGTTGGTTCAAGATATTT; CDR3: CATWDKTGWFKIF
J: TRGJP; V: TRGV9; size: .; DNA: TGTGCCTTGTGGGAGGTGCGAGAGTTGGGCAAAAAAATCAAGGTATTT; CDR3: CALWEVRELGKKIKVF
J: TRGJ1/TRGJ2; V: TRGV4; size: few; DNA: TGTGCCACCTGGGATGGGCCCTCCCTGGGTTATTATAAGAAACTCTTT; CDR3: CATWDGPSLGYYKKLF
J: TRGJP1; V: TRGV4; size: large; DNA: TGTGCCACCTGGAAAATGGGAGATACCACTGGTTGGTTCAAGATATTT; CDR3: CATWKMGDTTGWFKIF
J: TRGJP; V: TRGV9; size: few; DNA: TGTGCCTTGTGGGAGGAAGAGTTGGGCAAAAAAATCAAGGTATTT; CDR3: CALWEEELGKKIKVF
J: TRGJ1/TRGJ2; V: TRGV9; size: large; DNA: TGTGCCTTGTGGGAGGTTGGCGGATTTAGGTATAAGAAACTCTTT; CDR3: CALWEVGGFRYKKLF
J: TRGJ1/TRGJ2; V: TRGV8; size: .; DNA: TGTGCCACCTGGGCCCCCGGTTGTAAGAAACTCTTT; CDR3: CATWAPGCKKLF
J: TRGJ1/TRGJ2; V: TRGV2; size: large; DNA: TGTGCCACCTGGGACGGGCCGTATTATAAGAAACTCTTT; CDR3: CATWDGPYYKKLF
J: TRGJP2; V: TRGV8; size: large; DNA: TGTGCCACCTGGGATAGTTGGATCAAGACGTTT; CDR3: CATWDSWIKTF
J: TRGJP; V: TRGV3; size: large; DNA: TGTGCCACCTGGGACACCCAAGAGTTGGGCAAAAAAATCAAGGTATTT; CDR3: CATWDTQELGKKIKVF
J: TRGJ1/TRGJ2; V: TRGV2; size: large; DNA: TGTGCCACCTGGGACGGGCATTATTATAAGAAACTCTTT; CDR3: CATWDGHYYKKLF
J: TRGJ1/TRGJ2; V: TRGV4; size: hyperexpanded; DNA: TGTGCCACCTGGGATCCTTATTATAAGAAACTCTTT; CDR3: CATWDPYYKKLF
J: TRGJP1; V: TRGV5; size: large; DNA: TGTGCCACCTGGGACAATTATACCACTGGTTGGTTCAAGATATTT; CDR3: CATWDNYTTGWFKIF
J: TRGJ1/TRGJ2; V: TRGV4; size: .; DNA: TGTGCCACCTGGGATGGTATTTATTATAAGAAACTCTTT; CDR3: CATWDGIYYKKLF
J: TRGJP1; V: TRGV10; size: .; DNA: TGTGCTGCGTGGGCCTATACCACTGGTTGGTTCAAGATATTT; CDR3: CAAWAYTTGWFKIF
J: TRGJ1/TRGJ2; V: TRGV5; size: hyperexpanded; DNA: TGTGCCACCTGGGACAGGCAGGATTATTATAAGAAACTCTTT; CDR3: CATWDRQDYYKKLF
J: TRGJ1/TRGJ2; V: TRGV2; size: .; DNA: TGTGCCACCTGGGATGAAGCTTATAAGAAACTCTTT; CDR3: CATWDEAYKKLF
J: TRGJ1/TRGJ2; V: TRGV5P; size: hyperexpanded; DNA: TGTGCCACCTGGACTACAGGTCAGAAACTCTTT; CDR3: CATWTTGQKLF
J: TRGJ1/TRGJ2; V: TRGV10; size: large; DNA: TGTGCTGCGTGGGATTATTATAAGAAACTCTTT; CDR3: CAAWDYYKKLF
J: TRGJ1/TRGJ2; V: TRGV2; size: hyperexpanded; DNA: TGTGCCACCTGGGACGGGCCGAGTTTGGATTATTATAAGAAACTCTTT; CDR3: CATWDGPSLDYYKKLF
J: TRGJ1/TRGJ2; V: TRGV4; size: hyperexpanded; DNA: TGTGCCACCTGGGACGTCAATGATAAGAAACTCTTT; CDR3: CATWDVNDKKLF
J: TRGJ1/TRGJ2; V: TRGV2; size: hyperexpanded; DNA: TGTGCCACCTGGGACGAGGGGGATTATAAGAAACTCTTT; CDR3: CATWDEGDYKKLF
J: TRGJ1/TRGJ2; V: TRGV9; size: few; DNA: TGTGCCTTGTGGGAGGTACAAACCTTTCGGGGTTATTATAAGAAACTCTTT; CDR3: CALWEVQTFRGYYKKLF
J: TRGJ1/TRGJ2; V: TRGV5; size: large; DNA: TGTGCCACCTGGGACAGGCTGAGGTATAAGAAACTCTTT; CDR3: CATWDRLRYKKLF
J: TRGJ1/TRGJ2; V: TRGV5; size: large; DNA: TGTGCCACCTGGGACAGGCCGAAGTTGGGATATAAGAAACTCTTT; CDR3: CATWDRPKLGYKKLF
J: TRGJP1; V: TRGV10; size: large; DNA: TGTGCTGCGTGGGTCACTGGTTGGTTCAAGATATTT; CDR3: CAAWVTGWFKIF
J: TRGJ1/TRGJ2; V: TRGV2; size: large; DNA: TGTGCCACCTGGGACGGGCCAGGTTATAAGAAACTCTTT; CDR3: CATWDGPGYKKLF
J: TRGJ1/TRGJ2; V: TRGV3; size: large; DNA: TGTGCCACCTGGGACAGGCGGGATTATAAGAAACTCTTT; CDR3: CATWDRRDYKKLF
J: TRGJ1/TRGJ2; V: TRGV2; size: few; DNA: TGTGCCACCTGGGACGAGAAGGGATATTATAAGAAACTCTTT; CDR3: CATWDEKGYYKKLF
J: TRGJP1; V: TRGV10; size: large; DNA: TGTGCTGCGTGGGATTATTTTGGTTGGTTCAAGATATTT; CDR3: CAAWDYFGWFKIF
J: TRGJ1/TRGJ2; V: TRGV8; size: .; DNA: TGTGCCACCTGGGACCACCTTTATAAGAAACTCTTT; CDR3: CATWDHLYKKLF
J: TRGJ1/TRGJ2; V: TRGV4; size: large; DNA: TGTGCCACCTGGGGAAATTATTATAAGAAACTCTTT; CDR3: CATWGNYYKKLF
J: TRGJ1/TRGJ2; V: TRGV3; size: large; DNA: TGTGCCACCTGGAAGTATAAGAAACTCTTT; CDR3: CATWKYKKLF
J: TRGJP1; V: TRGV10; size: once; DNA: TGTGCTGCGTGGGATGGGGAGTTCAAGATATTT; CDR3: CAAWDGEFKIF
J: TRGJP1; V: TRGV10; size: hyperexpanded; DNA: TGTGCTGCGTGGGGTTATACCACTGGTTGGTTCAAGATATTT; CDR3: CAAWGYTTGWFKIF
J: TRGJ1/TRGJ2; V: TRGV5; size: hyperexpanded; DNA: TGTGCCACCTGGGACCTTTATTATAAGAAACTCTTT; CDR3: CATWDLYYKKLF
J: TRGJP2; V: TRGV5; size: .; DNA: TGTGCCACCTGGGACAGGCGGGGTAGTGATTGGATCAAGACGTTT; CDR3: CATWDRRGSDWIKTF